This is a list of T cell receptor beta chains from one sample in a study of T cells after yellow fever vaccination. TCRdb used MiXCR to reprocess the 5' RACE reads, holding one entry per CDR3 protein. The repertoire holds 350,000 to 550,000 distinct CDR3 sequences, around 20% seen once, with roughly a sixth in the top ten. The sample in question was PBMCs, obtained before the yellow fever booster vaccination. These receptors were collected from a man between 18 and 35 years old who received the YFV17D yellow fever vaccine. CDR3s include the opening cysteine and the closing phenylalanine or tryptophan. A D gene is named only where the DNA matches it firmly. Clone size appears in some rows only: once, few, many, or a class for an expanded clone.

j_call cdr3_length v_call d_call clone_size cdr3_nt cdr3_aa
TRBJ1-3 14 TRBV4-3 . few TGCGCCAGCAGCAGGACCTTTGGGGGAAACACCATATATTTT CASSRTFGGNTIYF
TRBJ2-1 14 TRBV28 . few TGTGCCAGCAGTTGGGTTAACTCCTACAATGAGCAGTTCTTC CASSWVNSYNEQFF
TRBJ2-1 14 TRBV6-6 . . TGTGCCAGCAGCACCAGGGAAACCTACAATGAGCAGTTCTTC CASSTRETYNEQFF
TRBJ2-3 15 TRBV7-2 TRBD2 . TGTGCCAGCAGCTCGGGACTAGCGGACGCAGATACGCAGTATTTT CASSSGLADADTQYF
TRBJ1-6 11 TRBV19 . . TGTGCCAGCAAATTTGCCGGGATCGTTCACTTT CASKFAGIVHF
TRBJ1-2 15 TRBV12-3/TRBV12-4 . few TGTGCCAGCACCCCCCGAATGGGTTTGAGTGGTGGCTACACCTTC CASTPRMGLSGGYTF
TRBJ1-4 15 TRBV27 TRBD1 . TGTGCCAGTTCGGAGTACAGGGGTTCGGGCGAAAAACTGTTTTTT CASSEYRGSGEKLFF
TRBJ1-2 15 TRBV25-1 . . TGTGCCAGCAGTGATATACAGGGCTTCGGCTATGGCTACACCTTC CASSDIQGFGYGYTF
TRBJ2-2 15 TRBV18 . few TGTGCCAGCTCACCTGGGACAACGAACACCGGGGAGCTGTTTTTT CASSPGTTNTGELFF
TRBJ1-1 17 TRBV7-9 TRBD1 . TGTGCCAGCAGCCCTAGCGGGGACAGTGGTAGGAACACTGAAGCTTTCTTT CASSPSGDSGRNTEAFF
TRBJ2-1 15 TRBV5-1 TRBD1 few TGCGCCAGCAGCTTGTTGGACAGGGGGGTTGTTGAGCAGTTCTTC CASSLLDRGVVEQFF
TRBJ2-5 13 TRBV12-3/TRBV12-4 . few TGTGCCAGCAGTTTAGTCCGACAAGAGACCCAGTACTTC CASSLVRQETQYF
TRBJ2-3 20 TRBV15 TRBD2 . TGTGCCACCAGCAGAGACGGACTAGCGGGGGGACCAACCCTCACAGATACGCAGTATTTT CATSRDGLAGGPTLTDTQYF
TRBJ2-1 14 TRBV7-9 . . TGTGCCAGCAGCGTAGGACAAGATTTTAATGAGCAGTTCTTC CASSVGQDFNEQFF
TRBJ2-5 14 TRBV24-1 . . TGTGCCACCAGGTCAGGGGATGGTATTGAGACCCAGTACTTC CATRSGDGIETQYF
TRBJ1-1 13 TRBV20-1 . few TGCAGTGCTCCACCGACGGGAAACACTGAAGCTTTCTTT CSAPPTGNTEAFF
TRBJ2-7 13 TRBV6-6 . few TGTGCCAGCACCCGGGACGTCTCCTACGAGCAGTACTTC CASTRDVSYEQYF
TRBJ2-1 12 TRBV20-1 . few TGCAGTGCTAGAGGCCCCCACGGGGAGCAGTTCTTC CSARGPHGEQFF
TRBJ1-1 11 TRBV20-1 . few TGCAGTGCTAGAGATTTGTCAGACGCTTTCTTT CSARDLSDAFF
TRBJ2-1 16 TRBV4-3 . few TGCGCCAGCAGCCGAGACCGGGACACATCCTACAATGAGCAGTTCTTC CASSRDRDTSYNEQFF
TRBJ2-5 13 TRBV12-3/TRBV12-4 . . TGTGCCAGCAGTCGAAATCATGGAGAGACCCAGTACTTC CASSRNHGETQYF
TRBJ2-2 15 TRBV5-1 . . TGCGCCAGCAGCTGGTCGAACGTCGGGGCCGGGGAGCTGTTTTTT CASSWSNVGAGELFF
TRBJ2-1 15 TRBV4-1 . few TGCGCCAGCAGCCAAGACAGGGTTACCTACAATGAGCAGTTCTTC CASSQDRVTYNEQFF
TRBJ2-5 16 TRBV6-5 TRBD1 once TGTGCCAGCAGCTCCCCAAACAGGGGACCGGGCGAGACCCAGTACTTC CASSSPNRGPGETQYF
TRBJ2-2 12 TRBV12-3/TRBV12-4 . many TGTGCCAGCAGTTTCGACACCGGGGAGCTGTTTTTT CASSFDTGELFF
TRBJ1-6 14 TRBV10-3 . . TGTGCCATCAGTGGGGACAACTATAATTCACCCCTCCACTTT CAISGDNYNSPLHF
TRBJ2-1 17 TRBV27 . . TGTGCCAGCAGCTTTTGGGATACCCTGAGCTCCTACAATGAGCAGTTCTTC CASSFWDTLSSYNEQFF
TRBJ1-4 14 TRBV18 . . TGTGCCAGCTCACCAACCGCGACACCCGAAAAACTGTTTTTT CASSPTATPEKLFF
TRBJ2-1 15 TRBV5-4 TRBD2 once TGTGCCAGCAGCGTCCCGCGGGGGGGTTACAATGAGCAGTTCTTC CASSVPRGGYNEQFF
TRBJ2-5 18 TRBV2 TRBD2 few TGTGCCAGCAGCCACGGGACTAGCGGGGGCCCCGCGCGGGAGACCCAGTACTTC CASSHGTSGGPARETQYF
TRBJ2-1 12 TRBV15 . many TGTGCCACCAGCAGAGCTGAGGGCGAGCAGTTCTTC CATSRAEGEQFF
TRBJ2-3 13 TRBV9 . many TGTGCCAGCAGCGTCCTAAACACAGATACGCAGTATTTT CASSVLNTDTQYF
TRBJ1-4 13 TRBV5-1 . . TGCGCCAGCAGGCTTGGGAGTTCGGGGGAACTGTTTTTT CASRLGSSGELFF
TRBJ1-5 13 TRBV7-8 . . TGTGCCAGCAGCTTAGCGCTCGTTCAGCCCCAGCATTTT CASSLALVQPQHF
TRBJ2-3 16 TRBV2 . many TGTGCCAGCACCCTAGGGGGGCTAGCGGACACAGATACGCAGTATTTT CASTLGGLADTDTQYF
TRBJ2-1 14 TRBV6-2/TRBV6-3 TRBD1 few TGTGCCAGCAGTTACACCTACAGGGGCGATGAGCAGTTCTTC CASSYTYRGDEQFF
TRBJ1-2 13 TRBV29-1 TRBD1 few TGCAGCGTAGGGACAGGAGTAGTCTATGGCTACACCTTC CSVGTGVVYGYTF
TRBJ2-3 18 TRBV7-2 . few TGTGCCAGCAGCTCGGGGCCCTCAGGGGGGATGGTGGCAGATACGCAGTATTTT CASSSGPSGGMVADTQYF
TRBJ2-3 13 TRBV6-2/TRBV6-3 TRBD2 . TGTGCCAGCAGAGGACTAGCGGGAAATACGCAGTATTTT CASRGLAGNTQYF
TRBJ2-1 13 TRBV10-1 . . TGCGCCAGCAGCCGGGACGAGCCTACTGAGCAGTTCTTC CASSRDEPTEQFF
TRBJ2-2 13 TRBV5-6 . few TGTGCCAGCAGCTTTTTCACCGCCGGGGAGCTGTTTTTT CASSFFTAGELFF
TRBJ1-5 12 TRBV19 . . TGTGCCAGCCAAAAGGGTGGGCAGCCCCAGCATTTT CASQKGGQPQHF
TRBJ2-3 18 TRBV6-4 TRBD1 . TGTGCCAGCAGTTTCAGCCCTTACGGACAGGGACCCACAGATACGCAGTATTTT CASSFSPYGQGPTDTQYF
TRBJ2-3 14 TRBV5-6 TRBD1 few TGTGCCAGCAGCTTCGACAGGGGCACAGATACGCAGTATTTT CASSFDRGTDTQYF
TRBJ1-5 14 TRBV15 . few TGTGCCACCAGCAGAGACAGGTTTAACCAGCCCCAGCATTTT CATSRDRFNQPQHF
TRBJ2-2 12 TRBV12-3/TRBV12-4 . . TGTGCCACTGTAAGGAACACCGGGGAGCTGTTTTTT CATVRNTGELFF